What follows describes a single T cell receptor (beta chain). What it recognizes is unknown. Use of 60 Vbeta and 13 Jbeta primers characterized the PCR. The assay was immunoSEQ multiplex PCR, and TCRdb's table has in-frame clones only and misses some. The sample carries about 140,000 clones, roughly 80% recorded once. These data originate in a study of cytomegalovirus exposure and HLA in healthy donors. Study in general: Findings of an earlier analysis included 117 million unique TCR beta sequences from 200 million or so T cells. General study findings and limits: CMV serostatus stood as the only immune exposure information on hand. Sequencing had likely introduced a cluster of highly shared sequence variants as an artifact.

CDR3 length: 18 amino acids. CDR1 and CDR2 from the germline V gene are MNHEY and SMNVEV (reference sequence). Trimming cost V 5 bases and J 0 bases; bases outside gene matches: 10. The chain recombines TRBV27 with TRBJ2-1; TRBD2 aligns across 10 bases. This clonotype was sampled from a female donor in good health and CMV-seronegative. Sequenced input: PBMCs. CDR3 residues: CASSPLLAGLSSYNEQFF. In nucleotides, the CDR3 is TGTGCCAGCAGTCCGTTACTAGCGGGACTCTCCTCCTACAATGAGCAGTTCTTC.